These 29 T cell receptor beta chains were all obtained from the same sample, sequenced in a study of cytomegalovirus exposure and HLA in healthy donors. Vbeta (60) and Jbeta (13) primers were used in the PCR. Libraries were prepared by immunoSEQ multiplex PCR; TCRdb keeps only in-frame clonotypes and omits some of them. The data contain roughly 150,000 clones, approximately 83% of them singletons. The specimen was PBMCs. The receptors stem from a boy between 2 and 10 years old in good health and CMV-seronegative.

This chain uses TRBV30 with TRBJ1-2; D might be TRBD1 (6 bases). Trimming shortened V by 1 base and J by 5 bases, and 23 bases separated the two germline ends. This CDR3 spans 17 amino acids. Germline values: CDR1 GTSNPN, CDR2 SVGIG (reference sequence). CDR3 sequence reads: CAWSGPGGGKRAYGYTF. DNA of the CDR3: TGTGCCTGGAGTGGGCCGGGGGGGGGCAAGCGGGCGTATGGCTACACCTTC.

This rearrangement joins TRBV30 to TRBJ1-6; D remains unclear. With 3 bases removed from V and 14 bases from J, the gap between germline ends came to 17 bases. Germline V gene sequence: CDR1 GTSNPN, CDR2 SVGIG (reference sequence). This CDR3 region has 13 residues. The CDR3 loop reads CAWSSGLRDTLHF. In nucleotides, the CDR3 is TGTGCCTGGAGCAGTGGTCTCCGCGACACCCTCCACTTT.

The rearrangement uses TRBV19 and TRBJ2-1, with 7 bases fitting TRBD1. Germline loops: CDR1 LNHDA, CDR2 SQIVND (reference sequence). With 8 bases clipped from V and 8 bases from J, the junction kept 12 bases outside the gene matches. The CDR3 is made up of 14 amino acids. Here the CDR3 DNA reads TGTGCCAGTCCGATGCTGGGACAGCGAGATGAGCAGTTCTTC. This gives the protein CASPMLGQRDEQFF.

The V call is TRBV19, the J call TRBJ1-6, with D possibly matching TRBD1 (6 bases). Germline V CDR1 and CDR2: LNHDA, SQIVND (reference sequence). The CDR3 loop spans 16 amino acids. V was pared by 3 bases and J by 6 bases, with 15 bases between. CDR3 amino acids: CASSIRGGAPNSPLHF. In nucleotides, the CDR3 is TGTGCCAGTAGTATCCGAGGGGGGGCGCCTAATTCACCCCTCCACTTT.

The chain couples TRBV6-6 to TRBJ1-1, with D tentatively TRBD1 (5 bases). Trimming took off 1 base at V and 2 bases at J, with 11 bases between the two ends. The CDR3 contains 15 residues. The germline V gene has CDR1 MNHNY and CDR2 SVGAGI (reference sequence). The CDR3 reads CASSYLDGGNTEAFF. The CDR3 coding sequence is TGTGCCAGCAGTTACTTGGACGGGGGAAACACTGAAGCTTTCTTT.

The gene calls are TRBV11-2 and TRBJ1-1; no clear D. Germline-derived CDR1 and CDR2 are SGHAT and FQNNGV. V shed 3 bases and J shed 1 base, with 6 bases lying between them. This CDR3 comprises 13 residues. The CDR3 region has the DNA TGTGCCAGCAGCTTCACAGAGAACACTGAAGCTTTCTTT. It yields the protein CASSFTENTEAFF. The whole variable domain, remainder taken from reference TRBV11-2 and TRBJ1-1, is EAGVAQSPRYKIIEKRQSVAFWCNPISGHATLYWYQQILGQGPKLLIQFQNNGVVDDSQLPKDRFSAERLKGVDSTLKIQPAKLEDSAVYLCASSFTENTEAFFGQGTRLTVV.

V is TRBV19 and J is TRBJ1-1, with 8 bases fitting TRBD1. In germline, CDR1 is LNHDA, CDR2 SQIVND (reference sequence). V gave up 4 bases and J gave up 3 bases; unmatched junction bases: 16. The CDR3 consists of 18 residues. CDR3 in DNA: TGTGCCAGTAGTACCTCCTTCGCCGGGACAGGATCTTACACTGAAGCTTTCTTT. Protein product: CASSTSFAGTGSYTEAFF.

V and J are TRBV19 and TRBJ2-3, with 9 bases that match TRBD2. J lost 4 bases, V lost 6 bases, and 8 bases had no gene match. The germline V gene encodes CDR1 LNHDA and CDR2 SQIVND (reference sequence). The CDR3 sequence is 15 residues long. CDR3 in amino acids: CASRLRTSVADTQYF. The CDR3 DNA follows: TGTGCCAGTAGGCTGAGGACTAGCGTTGCAGATACGCAGTATTTT.

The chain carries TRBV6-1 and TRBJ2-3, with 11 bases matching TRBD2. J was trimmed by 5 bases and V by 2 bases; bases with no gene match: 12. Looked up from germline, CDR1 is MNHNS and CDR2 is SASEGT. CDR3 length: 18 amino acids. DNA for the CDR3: TGTGCCAGCAGTGAAAGGGCAAGGACTAGCGGGTTCCTAGATACGCAGTATTTT. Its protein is CASSERARTSGFLDTQYF.

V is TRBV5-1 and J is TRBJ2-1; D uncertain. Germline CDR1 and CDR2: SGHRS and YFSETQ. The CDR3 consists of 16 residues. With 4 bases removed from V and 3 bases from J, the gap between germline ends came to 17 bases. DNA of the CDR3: TGCGCCAGCAGCCAAGTTGCGGAATACGGCTACAATGAGCAGTTCTTC. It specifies CASSQVAEYGYNEQFF.

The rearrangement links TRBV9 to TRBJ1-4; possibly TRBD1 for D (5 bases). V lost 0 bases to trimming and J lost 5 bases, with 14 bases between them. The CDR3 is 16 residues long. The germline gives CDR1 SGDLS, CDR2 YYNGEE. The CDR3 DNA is TGTGCCAGCAGCGTAGATTTTGGTCGGGGGAATGAAAAACTGTTTTTT. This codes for CASSVDFGRGNEKLFF.

The CDR3: CASSYGTGRAEAFF. CDR3 bases: TGTGCCAGCAGTTACGGGACAGGGAGGGCTGAAGCTTTCTTT. This chain joins TRBV6-5 and TRBJ1-1; 9 bases line up with TRBD1. This CDR3 spans 14 amino acids. With 2 bases clipped from V and 6 bases from J, the junction kept 4 bases outside the gene matches. In germline, CDR1 is MNHEY, CDR2 SVGAGI.

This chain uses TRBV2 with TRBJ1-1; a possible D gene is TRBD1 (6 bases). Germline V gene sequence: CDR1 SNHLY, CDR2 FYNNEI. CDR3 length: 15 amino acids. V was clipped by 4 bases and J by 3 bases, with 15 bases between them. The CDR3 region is CASSGRQGPDTEAFF. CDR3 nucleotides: TGTGCCAGCAGTGGAAGGCAGGGGCCAGACACTGAAGCTTTCTTT.

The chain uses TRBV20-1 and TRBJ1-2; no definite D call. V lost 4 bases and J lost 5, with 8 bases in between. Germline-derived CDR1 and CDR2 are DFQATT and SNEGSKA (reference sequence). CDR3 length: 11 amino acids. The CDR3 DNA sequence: TGCAGTGCTATACCGGGATATGGCTACACCTTC. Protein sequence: CSAIPGYGYTF.

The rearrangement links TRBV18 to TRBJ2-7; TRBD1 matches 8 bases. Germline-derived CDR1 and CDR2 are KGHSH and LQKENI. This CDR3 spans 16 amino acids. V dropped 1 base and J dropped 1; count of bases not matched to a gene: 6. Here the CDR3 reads CASSPRVTGVSYEQYF. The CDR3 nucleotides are TGTGCCAGCTCACCACGCGTGACAGGGGTATCCTACGAGCAGTACTTC.

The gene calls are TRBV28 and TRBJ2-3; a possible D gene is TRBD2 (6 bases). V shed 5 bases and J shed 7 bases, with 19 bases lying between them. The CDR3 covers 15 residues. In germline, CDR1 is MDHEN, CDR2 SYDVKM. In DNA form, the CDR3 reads TGTGCCAGCAGTCCCAAGGGACTTGGGGTGAATACGCAGTATTTT. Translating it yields CASSPKGLGVNTQYF. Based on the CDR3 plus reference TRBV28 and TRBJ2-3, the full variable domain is DVKVTQSSRYLVKRTGEKVFLECVQDMDHENMFWYRQDPGLGLRLIYFSYDVKMKEKGDIPEGYSVSREKKERFSLILESASTNQTSMYLCASSPKGLGVNTQYFGPGTRLTVL.

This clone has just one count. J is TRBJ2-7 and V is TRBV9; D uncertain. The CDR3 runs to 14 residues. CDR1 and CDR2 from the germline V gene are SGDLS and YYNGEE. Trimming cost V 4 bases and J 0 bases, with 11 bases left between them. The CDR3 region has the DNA TGTGCCAGCAGCATCAGCGCCCTCTCCTACGAGCAGTACTTC. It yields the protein CASSISALSYEQYF.

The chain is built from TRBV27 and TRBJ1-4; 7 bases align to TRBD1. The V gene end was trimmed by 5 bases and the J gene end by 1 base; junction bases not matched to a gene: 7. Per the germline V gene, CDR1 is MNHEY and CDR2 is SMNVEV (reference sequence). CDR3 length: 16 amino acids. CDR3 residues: CASSPITGVTNEKLFF. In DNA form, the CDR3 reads TGTGCCAGCAGTCCGATTACAGGGGTAACTAATGAAAAACTGTTTTTT.

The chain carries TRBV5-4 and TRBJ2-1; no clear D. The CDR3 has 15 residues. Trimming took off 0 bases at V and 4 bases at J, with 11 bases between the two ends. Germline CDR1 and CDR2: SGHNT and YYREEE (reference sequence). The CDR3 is CASSLELPSYNEQFF. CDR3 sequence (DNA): TGTGCCAGCAGCTTGGAACTACCTAGTTACAATGAGCAGTTCTTC.

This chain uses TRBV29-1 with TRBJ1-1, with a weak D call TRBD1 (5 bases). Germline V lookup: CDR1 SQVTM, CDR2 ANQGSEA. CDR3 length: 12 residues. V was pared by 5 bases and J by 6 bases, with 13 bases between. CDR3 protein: CSVRSTEPEAFF. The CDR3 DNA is TGCAGCGTTCGGTCGACAGAGCCTGAAGCTTTCTTT. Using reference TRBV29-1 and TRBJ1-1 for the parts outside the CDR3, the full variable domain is SAVISQKPSRDICQRGTSLTIQCQVDSQVTMMFWYRQQPGQSLTLIATANQGSEATYESGFVIDKFPISRPNLTFSTLTVSNMSPEDSSIYLCSVRSTEPEAFFGQGTRLTVV.

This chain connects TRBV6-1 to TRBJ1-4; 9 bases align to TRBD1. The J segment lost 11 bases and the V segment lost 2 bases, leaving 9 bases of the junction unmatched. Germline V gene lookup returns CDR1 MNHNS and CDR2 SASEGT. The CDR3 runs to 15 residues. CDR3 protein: CASSESRTGARKLFF. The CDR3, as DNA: TGTGCCAGCAGTGAATCGAGGACAGGGGCAAGGAAACTGTTTTTT.

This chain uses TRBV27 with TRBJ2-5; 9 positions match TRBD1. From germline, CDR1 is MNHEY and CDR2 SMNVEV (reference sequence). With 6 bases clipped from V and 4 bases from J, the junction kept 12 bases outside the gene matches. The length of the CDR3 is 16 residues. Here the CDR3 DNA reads TGTGCCAGCAGCAATGAACCCGGGACAGGGATAGAGACCCAGTACTTC. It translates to CASSNEPGTGIETQYF.

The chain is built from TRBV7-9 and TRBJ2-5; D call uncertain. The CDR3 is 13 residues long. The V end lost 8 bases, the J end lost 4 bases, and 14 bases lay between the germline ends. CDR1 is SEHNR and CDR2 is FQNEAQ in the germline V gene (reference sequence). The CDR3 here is CASLARLGETQYF. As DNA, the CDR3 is TGTGCCAGCCTGGCTAGGTTGGGAGAGACCCAGTACTTC.

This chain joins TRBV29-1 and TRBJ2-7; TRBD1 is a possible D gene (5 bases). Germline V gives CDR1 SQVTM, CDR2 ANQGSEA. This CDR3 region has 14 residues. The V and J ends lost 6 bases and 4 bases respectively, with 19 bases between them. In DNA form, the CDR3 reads TGCAGCGTGGGCTGGGGCCCAAACCAATACGAGCAGTACTTC. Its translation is CSVGWGPNQYEQYF.

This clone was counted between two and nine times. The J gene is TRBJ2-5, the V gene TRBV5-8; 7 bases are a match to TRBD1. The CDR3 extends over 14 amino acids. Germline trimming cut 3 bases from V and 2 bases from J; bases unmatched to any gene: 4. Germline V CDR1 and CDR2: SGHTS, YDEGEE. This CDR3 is CASSSGQLQETQYF. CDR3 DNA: TGTGCCAGCAGCTCGGGACAGCTACAAGAGACCCAGTACTTC.

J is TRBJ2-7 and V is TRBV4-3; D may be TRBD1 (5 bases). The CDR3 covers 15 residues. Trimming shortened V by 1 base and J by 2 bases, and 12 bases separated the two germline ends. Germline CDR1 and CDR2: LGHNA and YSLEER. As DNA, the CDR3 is TGCGCCAGCAGCCAAGTCAATGACAGAGCCTACGAGCAGTACTTC. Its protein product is CASSQVNDRAYEQYF.

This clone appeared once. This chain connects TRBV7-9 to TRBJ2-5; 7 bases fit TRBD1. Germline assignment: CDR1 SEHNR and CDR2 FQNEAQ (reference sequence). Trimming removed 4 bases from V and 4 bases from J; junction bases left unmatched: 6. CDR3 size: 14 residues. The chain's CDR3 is CASSSTTGTETQYF. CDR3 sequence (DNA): TGTGCCAGCAGCTCCACGACAGGGACAGAGACCCAGTACTTC.

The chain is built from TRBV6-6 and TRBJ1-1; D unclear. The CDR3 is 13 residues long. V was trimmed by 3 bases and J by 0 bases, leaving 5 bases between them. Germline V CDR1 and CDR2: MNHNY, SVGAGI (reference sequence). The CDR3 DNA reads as TGTGCCAGCAGTTATCAGGTGAACACTGAAGCTTTCTTT. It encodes CASSYQVNTEAFF.

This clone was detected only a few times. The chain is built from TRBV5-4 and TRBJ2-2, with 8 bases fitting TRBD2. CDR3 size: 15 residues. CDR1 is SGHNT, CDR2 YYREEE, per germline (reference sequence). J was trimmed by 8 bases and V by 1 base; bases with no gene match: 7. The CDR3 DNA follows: TGTGCCAGCAGCTTGATGGCTAGCGGGTCGGGGGAGCTGTTTTTT. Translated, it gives CASSLMASGSGELFF.